Following are 20 T cell receptor beta chains from one sample sequenced in a study of hypomethylating agent response in myelodysplastic syndrome. Assay: immunoSEQ multiplex PCR; the TCRdb copy retains only in-frame clones and omits some. The sample holds approximately 4,500 clones, approximately 84% seen once. The source was bone marrow, collected before or after starting hypomethylating agent treatment for myelodysplastic syndrome (not recorded which). These receptors came from a human donor with myelodysplastic syndrome.

The rearrangement uses TRBV7-9 and TRBJ2-5; 8 bases map to TRBD2. J lost 2 bases, V lost 3 bases, and 5 bases had no gene match. The CDR3 sequence is 15 residues long. Germline CDR1 reads SEHNR; CDR2 reads FQNEAQ (reference sequence). The CDR3 DNA reads as TGTGCCAGCAGCTTTTCGAGCGGGAGACAAGAGACCCAGTACTTC. Residues: CASSFSSGRQETQYF.

This sequence joins TRBV9 and TRBJ2-3; D perhaps matches TRBD1 (6 bases). Trimming took 1 base from V and 4 from J, leaving 13 bases between them. This CDR3 is built from 15 residues. Germline V lookup: CDR1 SGDLS, CDR2 YYNGEE. The CDR3 loop is CASSVRDTWPDTQYF. The DNA for the CDR3 is TGTGCCAGCAGCGTACGGGACACCTGGCCAGATACGCAGTATTTT.

The chain recombines TRBV18 with TRBJ2-7; TRBD1 matches at 9 bases. This CDR3 region has 15 residues. Per germline, CDR1 KGHSH and CDR2 LQKENI. J lost 4 bases, V lost 3 bases, and 7 bases had no gene match. CDR3 loop: CASSPAGTGIYEQYF. In nucleotides, the CDR3 is TGTGCCAGCTCACCCGCGGGGACAGGGATTTACGAGCAGTACTTC.

The chain employs TRBV15 and TRBJ1-4, with 7 bases aligning to TRBD1. Germline V gene lookup returns CDR1 LNHNV and CDR2 YYDKDF (reference sequence). V gave up 5 bases and J gave up 4 bases; unmatched junction bases: 7. The CDR3 is 15 amino acids. CDR3 region: CATSPRQGLNEKLFF. The CDR3 nucleotides read TGTGCCACCAGCCCTCGACAGGGACTTAATGAAAAACTGTTTTTT. Supplemented by reference TRBV15 and TRBJ1-4, the full variable domain reads DAMVIQNPRYQVTQFGKPVTLSCSQTLNHNVMYWYQQKSSQAPKLLFHYYDKDFNNEADTPDNFQSRRPNTSFCFLDIRSPGLGDTAMYLCATSPRQGLNEKLFFGSGTQLSVL.

This clone was counted only a few times. CDR3 nucleotides: TGTGCCAGCAGCGGACAGGGGGCAGTGTCCTACGAGCAGTACGTC. Translating it yields CASSGQGAVSYEQYV. The chain links TRBV9 to TRBJ2-7; TRBD1 matches at 10 bases. Germline assignment: CDR1 SGDLS and CDR2 YYNGEE. The CDR3 totals 15 residues. The J segment lost 1 base and the V segment lost 3 bases, leaving 4 bases of the junction unmatched.

The V call is TRBV5-1, the J call TRBJ2-7; 9 bases align to TRBD1. V lost 4 bases, J lost 7 bases, and 6 bases stayed unmatched. Germline CDR1 reads SGHRS; CDR2 reads YFSETQ. The CDR3 runs to 13 residues. CDR3 sequence: CASSTGQGDEQYF. CDR3 DNA sequence: TGCGCCAGCAGCACGGGACAGGGAGATGAGCAGTACTTC.

This sequence joins TRBV6-1 and TRBJ2-1; no clear D gene. The CDR3 consists of 17 residues. Trimming shortened V by 3 bases and J by 0 bases, and 15 bases separated the two germline ends. The V gene's germline CDR1 is MNHNS and CDR2 SASEGT. CDR3 amino acids: CASSDSQIALSYNEQFF. The DNA for the CDR3 is TGTGCCAGCAGTGATTCCCAGATTGCCCTCTCCTACAATGAGCAGTTCTTC.

The chain combines TRBV18 with TRBJ1-1, with 7 bases identical to TRBD1. The length of the CDR3 is 16 residues. V lost 3 bases to trimming and J lost 1 base; unmatched junction nucleotides: 8. Per germline, CDR1 KGHSH and CDR2 LQKENI. In nucleotides, the CDR3 is TGTGCCAGCTCACCCCCTTCAGGGACAGCGAACACTGAAGCTTTCTTT. It encodes CASSPPSGTANTEAFF.

The rearrangement joins TRBV19 to TRBJ1-1, with unresolved D. Germline V gene sequence: CDR1 LNHDA, CDR2 SQIVND (reference sequence). Trimming removed 1 base from V and 0 bases from J, with 12 bases in between. The CDR3 is 16 residues long. The CDR3 is CASSIGEQTLNTEAFF. CDR3 sequence (DNA): TGTGCCAGTAGTATAGGGGAACAGACCCTGAACACTGAAGCTTTCTTT.

Written as DNA, the CDR3 is TGTGCCAGCAGCTTCACAGGGAACGAGCAGTACTTC. It encodes CASSFTGNEQYF. The chain combines TRBV6-6 with TRBJ2-7; weak D call: TRBD1 (6 bases). This CDR3 is 12 amino acids long. Trimming left V 6 bases short and J 5 bases short, with 11 bases between. Germline values: CDR1 MNHNY, CDR2 SVGAGI (reference sequence).

For the CDR3, the DNA is TGCGCCAGCAGCTTGTTAGGGCCCCCCTACGAGCAGTACTTC. It yields the protein CASSLLGPPYEQYF. The chain combines TRBV5-1 with TRBJ2-5, with D unclear. With the DNA end fitting TRBJ2-7 better, the J assignment may be wrong. In germline, CDR1 is SGHRS, CDR2 YFSETQ. The CDR3 is made up of 14 amino acids.

This sequence joins TRBV10-3 and TRBJ2-7; the match to TRBD2 covers 8 bases. The CDR3 is made up of 13 amino acids. The V gene end was trimmed by 8 bases and the J gene end by 4 bases; junction bases not matched to a gene: 7. The germline CDR1 and CDR2 sequences are ENHRY and SYGVKD. The CDR3 sequence is CAIGGGGRYEQYV. The DNA for the CDR3 is TGTGCCATCGGGGGCGGGGGGCGTTACGAGCAGTACGTC.

This chain links TRBV10-1 with TRBJ2-5, with TRBD2 matching 10 bases. This CDR3 contains 14 residues. CDR1 is WNHNN, CDR2 SYGVQD, per germline (reference sequence). Trimming took 8 bases from V and 4 from J; bases not matched to a gene: 7. DNA for the CDR3: TGCGCCAGCCCGAGGGAGCGGGGGGGAGAGACCCAGTACTTC. This gives the protein CASPRERGGETQYF.

This chain uses TRBV7-9 with TRBJ2-2; D is ambiguous. The CDR3 contains 14 residues. Per germline, CDR1 SEHNR and CDR2 FQNEAQ (reference sequence). V was shortened by 3 bases and J by 8 bases, with 13 bases between the two germline ends. Written as DNA, the CDR3 is TGTGCCAGCAGCTTTTCCAGATTTGAGGGGGAGCTGTTTTTT. Translation: CASSFSRFEGELFF. Together with reference TRBV7-9 and TRBJ2-2, the CDR3 gives the full variable domain: DTGVSQNPRHKITKRGQNVTFRCDPISEHNRLYWYRQTLGQGPEFLTYFQNEAQLEKSRLLSDRFSAERPKGSFSTLEIQRTEQGDSAMYLCASSFSRFEGELFFGEGSRLTVL.

V usage is TRBV7-9 and J usage is TRBJ2-5; possible D gene TRBD2, 5 bases. Germline CDR1 and CDR2: SEHNR and FQNEAQ (reference sequence). V dropped 1 base and J dropped 7 bases, with 7 bases sitting between them. The CDR3 contains 12 residues. The CDR3 spells CASSLESGTQYF. The CDR3 bases are TGTGCCAGCAGCTTAGAGAGCGGGACCCAGTACTTC.

The rearrangement links TRBV5-1 to TRBJ1-6; D is ambiguous. Trimming stripped 1 base from V and 9 bases from J, with 14 bases between. Per germline, CDR1 SGHRS and CDR2 YFSETQ. The CDR3 has 15 amino acids. The CDR3 DNA sequence: TGCGCCAGCAGCTTGTCAGGAGCGGGGAGTTCACCCCTCCACTTT. Its protein product is CASSLSGAGSSPLHF. Together with reference TRBV5-1 and TRBJ1-6, the CDR3 gives the full variable domain: KAGVTQTPRYLIKTRGQQVTLSCSPISGHRSVSWYQQTPGQGLQFLFEYFSETQRNKGNFPGRFSGRQFSNSRSEMNVSTLELGDSALYLCASSLSGAGSSPLHFGNGTRLTVT.

The genes are TRBV5-1 and TRBJ2-1; no clear D. V lost 6 bases and J 4 bases, leaving 17 bases between the germline ends. The CDR3 has 15 amino acids. Germline V gene sequence: CDR1 SGHRS, CDR2 YFSETQ. CDR3 loop: CASTDDPVGYNEQFF. The CDR3 DNA is TGCGCCAGCACGGACGATCCGGTAGGGTACAATGAGCAGTTCTTC.

This chain connects TRBV9 to TRBJ1-1; no reliable D call. The CDR3 is 14 amino acids. Trimming took 0 bases from V and 4 from J, leaving 10 bases between them. Per germline, CDR1 SGDLS and CDR2 YYNGEE. CDR3 region: CASSVGGLGTEAFF. The CDR3 coding sequence is TGTGCCAGCAGCGTAGGAGGGCTGGGCACTGAAGCTTTCTTT.

The chain employs TRBV18 and TRBJ2-1, with D perhaps assigned TRBD1 or TRBD2 (5 bases each). Germline-derived CDR1 and CDR2 are KGHSH and LQKENI. V shed 3 bases and J shed 0 bases, with 21 bases lying between them. The CDR3 contains 19 residues. CDR3 DNA sequence: TGTGCCAGCTCACCTAACCCCCTTGGGACGGGGAGCTCCTACAATGAGCAGTTCTTC. Encoded protein: CASSPNPLGTGSSYNEQFF. Together with reference TRBV18 and TRBJ2-1, the CDR3 gives the full variable domain: NAGVMQNPRHLVRRRGQEARLRCSPMKGHSHVYWYRQLPEEGLKFMVYLQKENIIDESGMPKERFSAEFPKEGPSILRIQQVVRGDSAAYFCASSPNPLGTGSSYNEQFFGPGTRLTVL.

This clone showed up just once. The genes are TRBV5-1 and TRBJ2-3; unclear D gene. Trimming left V 3 bases short and J 3 bases short, with 11 bases between. Germline V gives CDR1 SGHRS, CDR2 YFSETQ. The CDR3 is 14 residues long. This CDR3 reads CASSYSSWTDTQYF. As DNA, the CDR3 is TGCGCCAGCAGCTACTCCAGTTGGACAGATACGCAGTATTTT.